This T cell receptor beta chain stems from a study of breast tumors, draining lymph nodes, adjacent tissues. Study outcomes and limitations: Compared with basal-like, luminal-like tumors shared significantly more repertoire with nontumor tissue. Findings are consistent with lymph node origin and intratumoral expansion of most tumor T cells. Compared with lymph nodes, tumors were less diverse; compared with nontumor tissue, more. The lymph node origin of tumor T cells was framed as consistent with a hypothesis, not demonstrated.

TCRdb called the multiplex PCR reads again in MiXCR, with one record for every CDR3 protein. The sample lists under 80,000 distinct CDR3 sequences; around two fifths were seen once. This CDR3 is 16 amino acids long. The V gene's germline CDR1 is LNHDA and CDR2 SQIVND (reference sequence). Trimming cost V 5 bases and J 0 bases; bases outside gene matches: 8. This clonotype was observed at least ten times. The antigen remains undetermined. This sequence originates from a female donor with breast cancer. Some clones in this sample may be carry-over from other donors' samples. The V call is TRBV19, the J call TRBJ1-2; 8 nucleotides align to TRBD1. Sequenced material: breast tumor tissue. Here the CDR3 reads CASSHLGQDANYGYTF. For the CDR3, the DNA is TGTGCCAGTAGTCACCTGGGACAGGATGCTAACTATGGCTACACCTTC.